This TCR beta chain derives from a study of Ad26.COV2.S vaccination and SARS-CoV-2 variants. Overall study: Ad26.COV2.S, an intramuscular injection, was given once or twice 56 days apart. Findings of the study overall: Recipients given vaccine exceeded placebo recipients in spike-specific TCR breadth. CD8+ and CD4+ T cells specific for spike reportedly responded with substantial breadth after vaccination.

CDR1 is MNHNS, CDR2 SASEGT, per germline. Losses at the gene ends were 0 bases for V and 4 bases for J; bases not matched to a gene: 1. This CDR3 region has 14 residues. This clone was seen a handful of times. As yet, its antigen is unknown. Only in-frame clones appear in the TCRdb table, and some are missing; sequencing was by immunoSEQ multiplex PCR. The sample has hundreds of thousands of clones, around 89% seen once. As for treatment: approximately 18 received Ad26.COV2.S at low or high dose, single or two shots; roughly five received placebo; per-sample allocation not given. Sampling was performed 63 days after the first vaccine or placebo injection. This adult donor, from Boston, was 18-55 years old.

The specimen comprised peripheral blood, sampled in a trial of Ad26.COV2.S vaccine versus placebo. The TCR originated in a person between 18 and 59 years old who received the Ad26.COV2.S COVID-19 vaccine or a placebo. The chain recombines TRBV6-1 with TRBJ1-2; 8 nucleotides line up with TRBD1. The CDR3 DNA reads as TGTGCCAGCAGTGAAGCCAGGGGGCTCTATGGCTACACCTTC. This gives the protein CASSEARGLYGYTF.